The clone carrying this T cell receptor beta chain was seen at least ten times. Its target is unknown. The data were obtained in a study of T cells after yellow fever vaccination. General study findings and limits: Some clonotypes were seen in both the CD4 and the CD8 compartments. These made up a small share and likely arose from convergent recombination.

Using its own MiXCR run on the 5' RACE reads, TCRdb lists one record per CDR3 protein. In the table there are approximately 510,000 distinct CDR3 sequences, 21% of which are singletons. Trimming took 4 bases from V and 8 from J, leaving 12 bases between them. The CDR3 length is 13 residues. Germline CDR1 SGHTA, CDR2 FQGNSA. The sequence was collected from a young man who received the YFV17D yellow fever vaccine. The sample consisted of PBMCs, taken more than 20 days after the first yellow fever vaccination. The chain carries TRBV7-2 and TRBJ2-1; D might be TRBD1 (5 bases). The CDR3 region has the DNA TGTGCCAGCAGCTCCCAGCCAGGGTATGAGCAGTTCTTC. Amino acid sequence: CASSSQPGYEQFF.